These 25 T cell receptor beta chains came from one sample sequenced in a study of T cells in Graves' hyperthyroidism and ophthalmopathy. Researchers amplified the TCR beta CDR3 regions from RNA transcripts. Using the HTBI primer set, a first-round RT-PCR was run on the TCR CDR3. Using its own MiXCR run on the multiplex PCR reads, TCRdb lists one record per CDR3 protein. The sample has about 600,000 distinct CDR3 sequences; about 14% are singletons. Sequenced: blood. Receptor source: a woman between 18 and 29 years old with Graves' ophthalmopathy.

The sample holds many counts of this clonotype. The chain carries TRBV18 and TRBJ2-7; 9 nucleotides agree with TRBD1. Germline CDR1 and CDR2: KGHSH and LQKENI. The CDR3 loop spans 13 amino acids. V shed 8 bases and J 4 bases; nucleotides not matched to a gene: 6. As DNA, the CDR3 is TGTGCCAGCACGGGACAGGGAATGTACGAGCAGTACTTC. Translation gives CASTGQGMYEQYF.

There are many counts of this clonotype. The chain's CDR3 is CASKLAGGPGEQFF. CDR3 bases: TGTGCCAGCAAGCTAGCGGGAGGGCCAGGTGAGCAGTTCTTC. The chain uses TRBV2 and TRBJ2-1; TRBD2 matches at 12 bases. Germline loops: CDR1 SNHLY, CDR2 FYNNEI. J was trimmed by 9 bases and V by 7 bases; bases with no gene match: 7. The CDR3 consists of 14 residues.

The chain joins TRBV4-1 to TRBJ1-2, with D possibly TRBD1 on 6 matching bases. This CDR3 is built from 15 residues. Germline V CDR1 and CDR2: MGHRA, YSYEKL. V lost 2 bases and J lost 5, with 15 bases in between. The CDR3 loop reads CASSQQQGEGYGYTF. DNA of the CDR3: TGCGCCAGCAGCCAACAACAGGGCGAAGGATATGGCTACACCTTC.

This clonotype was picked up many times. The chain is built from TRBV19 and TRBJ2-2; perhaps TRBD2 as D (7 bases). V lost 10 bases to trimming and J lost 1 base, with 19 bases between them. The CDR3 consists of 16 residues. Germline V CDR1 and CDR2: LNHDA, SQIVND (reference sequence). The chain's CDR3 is CATRVGGGQNTGELFF. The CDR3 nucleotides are TGTGCCACCCGAGTAGGGGGGGGCCAGAACACCGGGGAGCTGTTTTTT. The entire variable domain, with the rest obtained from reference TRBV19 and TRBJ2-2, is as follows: DGGITQSPKYLFRKEGQNVTLSCEQNLNHDAMYWYRQDPGQGLRLIYYSQIVNDFQKGDIAEGYSVSREKKESFPLTVTSAQKNPTAFYLCATRVGGGQNTGELFFGEGSRLTVL.

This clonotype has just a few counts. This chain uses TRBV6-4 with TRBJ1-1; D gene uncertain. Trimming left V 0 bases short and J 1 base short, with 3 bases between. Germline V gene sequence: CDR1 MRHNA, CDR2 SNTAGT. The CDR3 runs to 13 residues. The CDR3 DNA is TGTGCCAGCAGTGACTCGGGGAACACTGAAGCTTTCTTT. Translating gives CASSDSGNTEAFF.

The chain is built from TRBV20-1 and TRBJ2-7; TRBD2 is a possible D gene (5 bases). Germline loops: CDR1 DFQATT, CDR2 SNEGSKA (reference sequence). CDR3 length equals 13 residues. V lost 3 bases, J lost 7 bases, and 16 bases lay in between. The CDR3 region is CSASGWESDEQYF. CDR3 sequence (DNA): TGCAGTGCTAGCGGGTGGGAGAGCGATGAGCAGTACTTC.

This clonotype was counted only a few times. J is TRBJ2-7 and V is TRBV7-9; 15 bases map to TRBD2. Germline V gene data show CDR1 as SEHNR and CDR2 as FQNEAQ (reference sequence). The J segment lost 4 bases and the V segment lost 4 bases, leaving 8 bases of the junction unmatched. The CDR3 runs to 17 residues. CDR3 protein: CASSSRTSGRAPYEQYF. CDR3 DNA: TGTGCCAGCAGCTCGAGGACTAGCGGGAGGGCCCCTTACGAGCAGTACTTC.

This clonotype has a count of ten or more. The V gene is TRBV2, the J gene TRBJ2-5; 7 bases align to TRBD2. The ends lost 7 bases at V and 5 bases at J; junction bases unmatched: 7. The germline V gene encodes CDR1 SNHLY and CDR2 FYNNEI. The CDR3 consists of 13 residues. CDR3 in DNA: TGTGCCAGCACCGTCCTGGGGGGGGAGACCCAGTACTTC. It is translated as CASTVLGGETQYF. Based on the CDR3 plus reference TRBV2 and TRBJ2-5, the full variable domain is EPEVTQTPSHQVTQMGQEVILRCVPISNHLYFYWYRQILGQKVEFLVSFYNNEISEKSEIFDDQFSVERPDGSNFTLKIRSTKLEDSAMYFCASTVLGGETQYFGPGTRLLVL.

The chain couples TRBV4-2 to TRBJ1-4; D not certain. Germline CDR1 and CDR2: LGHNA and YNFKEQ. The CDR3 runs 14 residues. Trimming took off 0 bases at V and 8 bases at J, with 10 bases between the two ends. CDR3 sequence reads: CASSQERENEKLFF. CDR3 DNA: TGTGCCAGCAGCCAAGAGAGGGAGAACGAAAAACTGTTTTTT.

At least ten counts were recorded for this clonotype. The CDR3 loop reads CAWDRGRTEAFF. In nucleotides, the CDR3 is TGTGCCTGGGACAGGGGTCGGACTGAAGCTTTCTTT. The chain carries TRBV30 and TRBJ1-1, with TRBD1 identical over 8 bases. The CDR3 has 12 residues. With V trimmed by 5 bases and J by 5 bases, 4 bases remained unmatched. Germline CDR1 reads GTSNPN; CDR2 reads SVGIG (reference sequence).

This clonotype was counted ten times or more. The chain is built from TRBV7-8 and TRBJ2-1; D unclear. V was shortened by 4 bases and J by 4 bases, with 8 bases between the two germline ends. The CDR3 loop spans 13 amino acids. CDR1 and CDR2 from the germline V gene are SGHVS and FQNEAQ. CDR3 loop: CASSSTPYNEQFF. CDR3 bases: TGTGCCAGCAGCTCCACACCTTACAATGAGCAGTTCTTC.

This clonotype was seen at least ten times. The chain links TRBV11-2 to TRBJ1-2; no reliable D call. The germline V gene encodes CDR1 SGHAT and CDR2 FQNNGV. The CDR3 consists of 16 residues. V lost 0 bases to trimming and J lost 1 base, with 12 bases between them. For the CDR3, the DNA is TGTGCCAGCAGCTTAGATAGCAGGTCCCTTAACTATGGCTACACCTTC. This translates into CASSLDSRSLNYGYTF.

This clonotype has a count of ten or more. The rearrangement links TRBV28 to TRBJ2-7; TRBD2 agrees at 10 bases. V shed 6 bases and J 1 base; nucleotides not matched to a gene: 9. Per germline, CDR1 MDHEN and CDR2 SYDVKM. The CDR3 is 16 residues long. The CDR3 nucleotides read TGTGCCAGCAGCTCGCTTACTAGCGGGAAGTCCTACGAGCAGTACTTC. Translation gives CASSSLTSGKSYEQYF.

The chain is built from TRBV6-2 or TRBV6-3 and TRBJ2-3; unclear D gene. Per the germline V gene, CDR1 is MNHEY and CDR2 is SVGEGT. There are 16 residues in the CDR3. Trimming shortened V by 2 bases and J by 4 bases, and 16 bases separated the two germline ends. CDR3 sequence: CASSYTAPTSADTQYF. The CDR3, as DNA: TGTGCCAGCAGTTACACGGCGCCGACGAGCGCAGATACGCAGTATTTT.

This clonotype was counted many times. The CDR3 DNA is TGTGCCACCAGTGATTTGCCAGGCACTGAAGCTTTCTTT. Translation gives CATSDLPGTEAFF. This chain joins TRBV24-1 and TRBJ1-1; D not certain. Germline lookup yields CDR1 KGHDR and CDR2 SFDVKD. V lost 0 bases, J lost 4 bases, and 5 bases lay in between. This CDR3 region has 13 residues.

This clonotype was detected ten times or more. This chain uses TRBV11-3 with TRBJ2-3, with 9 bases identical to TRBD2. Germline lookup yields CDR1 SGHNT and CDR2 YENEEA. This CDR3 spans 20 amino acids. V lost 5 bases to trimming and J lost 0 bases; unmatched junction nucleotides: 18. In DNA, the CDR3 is TGTGCCAGCAGCCCCAACGCCCCTCGACTAGCGGACATAAGCACAGATACGCAGTATTTT. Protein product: CASSPNAPRLADISTDTQYF. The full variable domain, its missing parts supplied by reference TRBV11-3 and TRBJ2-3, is EAGVVQSPRYKIIEKKQPVAFWCNPISGHNTLYWYLQNLGQGPELLIRYENEEAVDDSQLPKDRFSAERLKGVDSTLKIQPAELGDSAVYLCASSPNAPRLADISTDTQYFGPGTRLTVL.

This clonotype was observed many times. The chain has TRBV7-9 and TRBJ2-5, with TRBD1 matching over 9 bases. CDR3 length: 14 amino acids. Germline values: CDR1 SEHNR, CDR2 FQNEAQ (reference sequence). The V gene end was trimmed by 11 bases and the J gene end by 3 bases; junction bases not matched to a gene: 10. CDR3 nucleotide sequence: TGTGCCGGGGCGACCGGGACAGGGAAAGAGACCCAGTACTTC. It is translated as CAGATGTGKETQYF.

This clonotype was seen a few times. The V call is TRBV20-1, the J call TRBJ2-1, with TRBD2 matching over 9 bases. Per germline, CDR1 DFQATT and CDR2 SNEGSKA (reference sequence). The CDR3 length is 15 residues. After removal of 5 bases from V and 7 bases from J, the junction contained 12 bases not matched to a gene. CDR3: CSASRTSDLMNEQFF. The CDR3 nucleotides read TGCAGTGCTTCCAGGACTAGCGATCTCATGAATGAGCAGTTCTTC.

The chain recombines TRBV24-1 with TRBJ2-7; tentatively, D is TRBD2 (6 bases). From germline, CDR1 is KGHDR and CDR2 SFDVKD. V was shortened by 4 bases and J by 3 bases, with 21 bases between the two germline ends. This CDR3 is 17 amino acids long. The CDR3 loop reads CATSDSGKSGSGYEQYF. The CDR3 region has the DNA TGTGCCACCAGTGACTCAGGAAAAAGTGGTAGCGGCTACGAGCAGTACTTC.

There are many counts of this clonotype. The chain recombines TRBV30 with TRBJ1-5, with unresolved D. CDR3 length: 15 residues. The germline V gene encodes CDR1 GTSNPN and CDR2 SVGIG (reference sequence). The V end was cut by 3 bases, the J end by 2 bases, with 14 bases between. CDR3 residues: CAWSLGPGGNQPQHF. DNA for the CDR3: TGTGCCTGGAGCCTCGGGCCTGGGGGCAATCAGCCCCAGCATTTT.

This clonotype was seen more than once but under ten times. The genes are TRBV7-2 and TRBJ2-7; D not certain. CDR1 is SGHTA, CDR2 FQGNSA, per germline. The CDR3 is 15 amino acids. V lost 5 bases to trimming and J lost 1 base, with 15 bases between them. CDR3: CASSPPIIHSYEQYF. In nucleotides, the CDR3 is TGTGCCAGCAGCCCCCCCATCATCCATTCCTACGAGCAGTACTTC.

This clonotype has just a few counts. The CDR3 DNA reads as TGTGCCAGCAGCCCCCAGGGTGCCGGTGAGCAGTTCTTC. It codes for CASSPQGAGEQFF. The V call is TRBV3-1, the J call TRBJ2-1, with a possible D match to TRBD1 (5 bases). The V end lost 4 bases, the J end lost 9 bases, and 13 bases lay between the germline ends. Germline lookup yields CDR1 LGHDT and CDR2 YNNKEL (reference sequence). The CDR3 covers 13 residues.

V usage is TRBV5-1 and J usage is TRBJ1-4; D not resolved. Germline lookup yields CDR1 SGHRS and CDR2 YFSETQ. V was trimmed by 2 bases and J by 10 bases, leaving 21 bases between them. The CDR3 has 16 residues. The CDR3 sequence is CASSLLAGDGEGKLFF. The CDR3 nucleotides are TGCGCCAGCAGCTTATTAGCGGGCGACGGCGAGGGAAAACTGTTTTTT.

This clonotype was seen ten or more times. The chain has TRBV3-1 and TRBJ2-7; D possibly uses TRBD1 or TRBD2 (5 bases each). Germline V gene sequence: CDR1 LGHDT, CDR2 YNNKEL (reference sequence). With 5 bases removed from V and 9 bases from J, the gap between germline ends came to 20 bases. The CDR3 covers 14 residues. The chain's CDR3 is CASSKGRQRDRQYF. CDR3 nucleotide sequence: TGTGCCAGCAGCAAAGGGCGACAGAGGGATAGGCAGTACTTC.

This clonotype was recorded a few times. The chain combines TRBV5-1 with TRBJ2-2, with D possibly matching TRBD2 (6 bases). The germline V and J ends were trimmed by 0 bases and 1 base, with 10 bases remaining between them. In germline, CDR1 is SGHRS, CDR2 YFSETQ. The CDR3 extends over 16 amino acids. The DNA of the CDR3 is TGCGCCAGCAGCTTGGCGAGTAGCGGGAACACCGGGGAGCTGTTTTTT. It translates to CASSLASSGNTGELFF.